This section outlines one T cell receptor (beta chain) sequence together with its context. This CDR3 contains 12 residues. Trimming took off 6 bases at V and 3 bases at J, with 6 bases between the two ends. Germline V gene sequence: CDR1 ENHRY, CDR2 SYGVKD. These data belong to a study of blood T cell repertoires in COVID-19. Study at large: Samples came from the United States, Italy and Spain, spanning acute and convalescent COVID-19.

Repertoires were generated with immunoSEQ multiplex PCR, while TCRdb's copy carries only in-frame clones and drops some. The sample has tens of thousands of clones, around 74% seen once. The chain couples TRBV10-3 to TRBJ1-5, with no clear D. Sequenced: peripheral blood. This TCR came from a woman aged 50 to 60 with active or convalescent COVID-19. The DNA of the CDR3 is TGTGCCATCAGAGGAGTCAATCAGCCCCAGCATTTT. Amino acids: CAIRGVNQPQHF.